This TCR beta chain emerged from a study of T-cell memory formation after mild COVID-19. About the study: TCR clustering was largely donor specific.

Trimming left V 5 bases short and J 8 bases short, with 13 bases between. Germline V lookup: CDR1 DFQATT, CDR2 SNEGSKA (reference sequence). The CDR3 spans 12 residues. This clonotype was seen a handful of times. Its cognate antigen is unknown. Overall study findings and caveats: Cross-reactive memory apparently joined, as some responding clones appeared in pre-infection memory. Chiefly within CM and EM were the contracting CD4+ clones; CD8+ ones were within EMRA.

The authors produced TCR alpha and TCR beta cDNA libraries with sample barcodes and UMIs by 5'RACE using constant-segment primers. One entry per CDR3 protein results from TCRdb running MiXCR on the 5' RACE reads. The table includes 200,000 to 250,000 distinct CDR3 sequences, around 9.1% detected once. This clonotype was obtained from a man between 18 and 35 years old who had mild COVID-19 (a few samples of this study predate the infection). Cell type and time point are not known. This rearrangement joins TRBV20-1 to TRBJ2-1; the D gene is possibly TRBD2 (5 bases). Material for sequencing was PBMCs or a T cell subset sorted from them (not recorded which). The CDR3 DNA follows: TGCAGTGCTTTAGGGCGGGCGGATGAGCAGTTCTTC. Amino acid sequence: CSALGRADEQFF.